The T cell receptor beta chain described here comes from a study of cytotoxic CD8 clonotypes in ibrutinib-treated CLL. Study results and caveats: The study found baseline clonality above age-matched healthy donors, tracking circulating CD8+ T-cell counts.

For TCR beta libraries, roughly 2 micrograms of genomic DNA were obtained from cryopreserved PBMCs. Produced via immunoSEQ multiplex PCR; TCRdb's table is partial and in-frame only. The sample has tens of thousands of clones, roughly 54% seen once. With respect to this clone: Its matching antigen is unknown.

The CDR3 is made up of 14 amino acids. The germline V and J ends were trimmed by 2 bases and 7 bases, with 14 bases remaining between them. Germline V gene sequence: CDR1 SNHLY, CDR2 FYNNEI. This chain uses TRBV2 with TRBJ2-5; TRBD1 is a possible D gene (6 bases). This specimen was PBMCs, taken at disease progression, from a patient treated with ibrutinib. The sequence was collected from a human donor with chronic lymphocytic leukemia. The CDR3 coding sequence is TGTGCCAGCAGTGAAAGGCTACAGGGTCTGACCCAGTACTTC. As protein: CASSERLQGLTQYF.